These 2 T cell receptor beta chains came from one sample sequenced in a study of cytomegalovirus exposure and HLA in healthy donors. 60 Vbeta and 13 Jbeta primers were used in PCR. TCRdb's table, derived via immunoSEQ multiplex PCR, lists solely in-frame clones and lacks some. Of approximately 79,000 clones in the sample, under 80% were seen once. Material: PBMCs. The receptors here all came from a boy aged 5-17 years in good health and CMV-seronegative.

CDR3 amino acids: CASSSDRGYEQYF. The CDR3 DNA reads TGTGCCAGTAGTAGCGACAGGGGCTACGAGCAGTACTTC. The chain carries TRBV19 and TRBJ2-7; 8 bases match TRBD1. Looked up from germline, CDR1 is LNHDA and CDR2 is SQIVND (reference sequence). V shed 4 bases and J 3 bases; nucleotides not matched to a gene: 2. The CDR3 sequence is 13 residues long.

V is TRBV28 and J is TRBJ1-1; 10 positions agree with TRBD1. V was pared by 9 bases and J by 6 bases, with 16 bases of the junction left unmatched. CDR1 and CDR2 from the germline V gene are MDHEN and SYDVKM. The CDR3 consists of 16 residues. CDR3 nucleotide sequence: TGTGCCAGTTGGCCGGGACAGGGGCCCGGGAGGGCTGAAGCTTTCTTT. Residues: CASWPGQGPGRAEAFF. Full variable domain (remainder filled in from reference TRBV28 and TRBJ1-1): DVKVTQSSRYLVKRTGEKVFLECVQDMDHENMFWYRQDPGLGLRLIYFSYDVKMKEKGDIPEGYSVSREKKERFSLILESASTNQTSMYLCASWPGQGPGRAEAFFGQGTRLTVV.